Listed here are 19 T cell receptor beta chains from one sample, sequenced in a study of blood T cell repertoires in COVID-19 (TCRdb year 2020). Library creation used the immunoSEQ multiplex PCR assay. Not all clones reach the TCRdb copy of this immuneACCESS table, which keeps in-frame sequences only. Checked studies attribute under half of the gap to unresolved V genes and leave the rest unexplained. Present in this sample are 150,000 to 200,000 clones, 80% to 85% of which were seen just once. About 4.9% of the sample is held by the ten biggest clonotypes. The sequencing sample was made of peripheral blood. The receptor set was obtained from a woman aged 30 to 39 with acute or convalescent COVID-19.

This rearrangement joins TRBV2 to TRBJ2-5; perhaps TRBD1 as D (6 bases). There are 15 residues in the CDR3. V was cut by 10 bases and J by 5 bases, with 23 bases left in between. Germline assignment: CDR1 SNHLY and CDR2 FYNNEI. The CDR3 sequence: CATAGEWGNTETQYF. The DNA of the CDR3 is TGTGCCACCGCAGGGGAGTGGGGGAATACGGAGACCCAGTACTTC.

The J gene is TRBJ1-5, the V gene TRBV12-3 or TRBV12-4, with no clear D. The ends were cut back, 6 bases at V and 5 bases at J, with 11 bases in the middle. The CDR3 spans 13 residues. CDR3 DNA sequence: TGTGCCAGCAGCCCCGGTTTAGATCAGCCCCAGCATTTT. Protein sequence: CASSPGLDQPQHF.

This chain joins TRBV20-1 and TRBJ1-1, with D perhaps TRBD1 (6 bases). The CDR3 covers 15 residues. Trimming pared 3 bases from V and 5 bases from J, leaving 19 bases between. Per germline, CDR1 DFQATT and CDR2 SNEGSKA (reference sequence). The CDR3 bases are TGCAGTGCTAGTAAGGGCCGAGGGGGTTGGACTGAAGCTTTCTTT. Amino acid sequence: CSASKGRGGWTEAFF.

This clone was seen a handful of times. The V and J genes are TRBV27 and TRBJ1-1, with 9 bases aligning to TRBD1. Germline CDR1 is MNHEY and CDR2 is SMNVEV (reference sequence). V shed 6 bases and J 1 base; nucleotides not matched to a gene: 12. The CDR3 totals 17 residues. This CDR3 is CASSLTGGADRNTEAFF. CDR3 bases: TGTGCCAGCAGCCTCACAGGGGGCGCAGATAGGAACACTGAAGCTTTCTTT.

The chain has TRBV5-1 and TRBJ1-4; 9 bases agree with TRBD1. CDR3 length: 16 residues. V dropped 4 bases and J dropped 7; count of bases not matched to a gene: 11. Germline V gene lookup returns CDR1 SGHRS and CDR2 YFSETQ. Here the CDR3 DNA reads TGCGCCAGCAGCCTGAATCCGGGACAGGGAGGTGAAAAACTGTTTTTT. Amino acids: CASSLNPGQGGEKLFF.

As regards this clone: Sequence at one end of the junction differs from germline and may be a read error. This chain uses TRBV7-2 with TRBJ1-2; possible D gene TRBD1, 6 bases. The CDR3 runs to 13 residues. Germline V gene data show CDR1 as SGHTA and CDR2 as FQGNSA. In nucleotides, the CDR3 is TGTGCCAGCAGTTTCCGCCAAACAGGGTCGAGCTACTTC. Translation: CASSFRQTGSSYF. Variable domain in full (rest from reference TRBV7-2 and TRBJ1-2): GAGVSQSPSNKVTEKGKDVELRCDPISGHTALYWYRQSLGQGLEFLIYFQGNSAPDKSGLPSDRFSAERTGGSVSTLTIQRTQQEDSAVYLCASSFRQTGSSYFGSGTRLTVV.

This clone was seen a single time. The chain couples TRBV5-1 to TRBJ2-3; 9 nucleotides match TRBD2. Trimming took 1 base from V and 2 from J; bases not matched to a gene: 5. Germline CDR1 SGHRS, CDR2 YFSETQ. This CDR3 spans 16 amino acids. CDR3 sequence (DNA): TGCGCCAGCAGCTTGTCACTAGCGGGCTACACAGATACGCAGTATTTT. It is translated as CASSLSLAGYTDTQYF.

The rearrangement joins TRBV15 to TRBJ1-3; no clear D gene. The germline V gene encodes CDR1 LNHNV and CDR2 YYDKDF (reference sequence). With 1 base removed from V and 9 bases from J, the gap between germline ends came to 10 bases. The CDR3 runs 13 residues. The CDR3 here is CATSRVTDSTIYF. For the CDR3, the DNA is TGTGCCACCAGCAGAGTTACAGATTCCACCATATATTTT.

J is TRBJ1-6 and V is TRBV27; 8 bases match TRBD1. J gave up 8 bases and V 5 bases, and 11 bases lay outside the gene matches. Germline V gene data show CDR1 as MNHEY and CDR2 as SMNVEV (reference sequence). This CDR3 region has 16 residues. In nucleotides, the CDR3 is TGTGCCAGCAGTCACCCCCGGACAGGGAGAGATTCACCCCTCCACTTT. This codes for CASSHPRTGRDSPLHF.

As regards this clone: Other DNA sequences in this specimen translate into the identical CDR3. This chain uses TRBV7-9 with TRBJ1-5; D might be TRBD1 (5 bases). The germline V gene has CDR1 SEHNR and CDR2 FQNEAQ (reference sequence). This CDR3 has 14 residues. V shed 1 base and J shed 2 bases, with 6 bases lying between them. CDR3 sequence (DNA): TGTGCCAGCAGCTTAGAAGGGGGCAATCAGCCCCAGCATTTT. Its translation is CASSLEGGNQPQHF.

The sample holds a few counts of this clone. This specimen includes other DNA sequences encoding the same CDR3. This chain connects TRBV19 to TRBJ1-3; D ambiguous. Trimming shortened V by 3 bases and J by 4 bases, and 13 bases separated the two germline ends. Germline V gene sequence: CDR1 LNHDA, CDR2 SQIVND (reference sequence). This CDR3 has 15 residues. CDR3 sequence: CASSIARRSGNTIYF. CDR3 DNA: TGTGCCAGTAGTATCGCGCGGCGGTCAGGAAACACCATATATTTT.

The V call is TRBV7-2, the J call TRBJ2-1; TRBD2 aligns across 10 bases. This CDR3 comprises 13 residues. The germline V gene encodes CDR1 SGHTA and CDR2 FQGNSA. With V trimmed by 6 bases and J by 6 bases, 2 bases remained unmatched. The CDR3 sequence is CASRRTSGNEQFF. The CDR3 nucleotides are TGTGCCAGCAGAAGGACTAGCGGCAATGAGCAGTTCTTC.

The chain uses TRBV5-1 and TRBJ1-1, with D perhaps TRBD1 (5 bases). With 4 bases removed from V and 1 base from J, the gap between germline ends came to 11 bases. The CDR3 is 14 amino acids. Germline V gene lookup returns CDR1 SGHRS and CDR2 YFSETQ. CDR3 residues: CASSETTGNTEAFF. CDR3 in DNA: TGCGCCAGCAGCGAGACCACAGGGAACACTGAAGCTTTCTTT.

The V call is TRBV19, the J call TRBJ2-1; the match to TRBD2 covers 7 bases. The V and J ends lost 8 bases and 5 bases, in that order; junction bases with no gene match: 6. The germline CDR1 and CDR2 sequences are LNHDA and SQIVND (reference sequence). The CDR3 has 13 amino acids. Here the CDR3 reads CASAWGTNNEQFF. The CDR3 DNA is TGTGCCAGTGCCTGGGGGACTAACAATGAGCAGTTCTTC.

For this clone: Different DNA sequences within this sample yield the same CDR3. J is TRBJ1-1 and V is TRBV7-8, with D maybe TRBD1 (5 bases). Germline CDR1 is SGHVS and CDR2 is FQNEAQ. V gave up 1 base and J gave up 1 base, with 7 bases separating them. The CDR3 runs to 14 residues. CDR3 loop: CASSLVRGNTEAFF. In nucleotides, the CDR3 is TGTGCCAGCAGCTTAGTAAGGGGGAACACTGAAGCTTTCTTT.

The chain links TRBV10-3 to TRBJ1-3; D not resolved. Germline CDR1 and CDR2: ENHRY and SYGVKD. V was pared by 7 bases and J by 3 bases, with 7 bases between. CDR3 length equals 12 residues. CDR3 sequence reads: CAITRDGNTIYF. The CDR3 DNA reads as TGTGCCATCACGAGGGATGGAAACACCATATATTTT.

The chain has TRBV18 and TRBJ1-2; D remains ambiguous. The CDR3 is made up of 13 amino acids. V lost 2 bases and J 4 bases, leaving 8 bases between the germline ends. Germline CDR1 KGHSH, CDR2 LQKENI. The CDR3 loop reads CASSPARLYGYTF. In DNA form, the CDR3 reads TGTGCCAGCTCACCAGCTCGACTCTATGGCTACACCTTC.

The chain has TRBV20-1 and TRBJ2-5; D not resolved. The germline gives CDR1 DFQATT, CDR2 SNEGSKA (reference sequence). CDR3 length: 11 amino acids. V lost 7 bases and J lost 5, with 11 bases in between. The DNA for the CDR3 is TGCAGTGGTAGTCTCGGGGAGACCCAGTACTTC. Its protein is CSGSLGETQYF.

The count of this clone is one. The J gene is TRBJ2-1, the V gene TRBV6-2 or TRBV6-3; D may be TRBD2 (6 bases). Trimming took 1 base from V and 10 from J, leaving 8 bases between them. Germline V lookup: CDR1 MNHEY, CDR2 SVGEGT. CDR3 length: 12 residues. The CDR3 reads CASSYWGDEQFF. CDR3 nucleotide sequence: TGTGCCAGCAGTTACTGGGGGGACGAGCAGTTCTTC.